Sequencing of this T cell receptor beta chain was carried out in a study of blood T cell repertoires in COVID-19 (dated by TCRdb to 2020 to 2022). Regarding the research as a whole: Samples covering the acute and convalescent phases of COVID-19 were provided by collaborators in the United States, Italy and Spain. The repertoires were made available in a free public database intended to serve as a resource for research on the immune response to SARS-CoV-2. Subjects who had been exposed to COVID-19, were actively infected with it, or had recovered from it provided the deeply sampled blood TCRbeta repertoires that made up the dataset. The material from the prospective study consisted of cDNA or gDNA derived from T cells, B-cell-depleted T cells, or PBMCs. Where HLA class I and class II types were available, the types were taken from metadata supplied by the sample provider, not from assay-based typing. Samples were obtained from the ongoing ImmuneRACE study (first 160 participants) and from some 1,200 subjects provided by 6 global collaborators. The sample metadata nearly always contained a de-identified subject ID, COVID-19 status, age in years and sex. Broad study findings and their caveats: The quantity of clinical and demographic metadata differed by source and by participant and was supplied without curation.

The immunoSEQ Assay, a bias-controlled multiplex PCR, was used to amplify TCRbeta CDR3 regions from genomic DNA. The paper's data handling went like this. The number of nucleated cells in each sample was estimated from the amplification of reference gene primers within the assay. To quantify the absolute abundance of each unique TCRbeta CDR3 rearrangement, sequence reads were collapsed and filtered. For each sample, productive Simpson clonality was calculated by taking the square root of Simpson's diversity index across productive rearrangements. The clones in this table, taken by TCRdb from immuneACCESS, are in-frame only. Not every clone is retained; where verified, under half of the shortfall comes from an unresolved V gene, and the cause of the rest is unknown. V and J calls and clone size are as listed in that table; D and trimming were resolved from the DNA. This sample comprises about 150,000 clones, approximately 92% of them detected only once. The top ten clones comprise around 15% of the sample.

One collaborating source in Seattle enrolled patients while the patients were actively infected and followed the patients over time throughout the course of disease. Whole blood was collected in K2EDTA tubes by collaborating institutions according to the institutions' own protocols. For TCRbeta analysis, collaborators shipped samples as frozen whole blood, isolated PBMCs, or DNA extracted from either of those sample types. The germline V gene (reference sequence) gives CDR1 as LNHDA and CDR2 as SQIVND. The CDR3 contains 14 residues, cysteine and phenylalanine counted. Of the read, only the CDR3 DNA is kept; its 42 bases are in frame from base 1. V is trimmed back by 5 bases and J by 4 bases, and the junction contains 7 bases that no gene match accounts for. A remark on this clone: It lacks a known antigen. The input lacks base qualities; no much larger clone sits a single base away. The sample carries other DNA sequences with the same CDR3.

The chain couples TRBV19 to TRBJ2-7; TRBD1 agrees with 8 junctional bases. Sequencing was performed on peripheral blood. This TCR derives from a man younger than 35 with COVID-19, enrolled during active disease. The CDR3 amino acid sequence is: CASSAGTGAYEQYF. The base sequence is TGTGCCAGTAGTGCCGGGACAGGAGCATACGAGCAGTACTTC. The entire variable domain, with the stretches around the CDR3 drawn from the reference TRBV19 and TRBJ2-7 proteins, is DGGITQSPKYLFRKEGQNVTLSCEQNLNHDAMYWYRQDPGQGLRLIYYSQIVNDFQKGDIAEGYSVSREKKESFPLTVTSAQKNPTAFYLCASSAGTGAYEQYFGPGTRLTVT.